The present TCR beta chain was sequenced within a study of blood T cell repertoires in COVID-19. V gave up 1 base and J gave up 7 bases; unmatched junction bases: 4. The CDR3 spans 15 residues. CDR1 and CDR2 (germline): SGHTA, FQGNSA. TCRdb's copy holds only in-frame clones and misses some; the assay was immunoSEQ multiplex PCR. Seen here are about 160,000 clones, about four fifths observed once, and the top ten hold around 8%. The source of this sequence is an older woman with COVID-19, enrolled during active disease. The V and J genes are TRBV7-2 and TRBJ2-1, with 10 bases fitting TRBD2. The specimen sequenced was peripheral blood. The CDR3 region is CASSLGTSGINEQFF. CDR3 nucleotides: TGTGCCAGCAGCTTAGGGACTAGCGGTATTAATGAGCAGTTCTTC.